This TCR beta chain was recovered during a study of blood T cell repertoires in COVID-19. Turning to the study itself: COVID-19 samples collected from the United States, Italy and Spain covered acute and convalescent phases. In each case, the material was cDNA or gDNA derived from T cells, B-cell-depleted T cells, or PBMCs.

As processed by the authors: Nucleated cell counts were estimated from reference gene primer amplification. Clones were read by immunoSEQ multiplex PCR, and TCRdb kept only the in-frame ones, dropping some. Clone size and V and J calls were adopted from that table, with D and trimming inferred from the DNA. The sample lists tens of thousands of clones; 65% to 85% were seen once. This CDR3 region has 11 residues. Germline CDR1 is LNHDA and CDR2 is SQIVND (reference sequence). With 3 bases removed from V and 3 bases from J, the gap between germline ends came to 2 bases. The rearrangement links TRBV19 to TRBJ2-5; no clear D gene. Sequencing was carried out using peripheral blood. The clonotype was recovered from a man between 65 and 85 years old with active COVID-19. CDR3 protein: CASSIEETQYF. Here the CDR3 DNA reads TGTGCCAGTAGTATCGAAGAGACCCAGTACTTC.